This TCR beta chain was sequenced for a study of blood T cells in healthy people across ages. The study, taken as a whole, reports: A greater number of naive CD4+ cells and higher diversity distinguished long-lived donors from aged donors.

Concerning this clonotype itself: No antigen is known for it.

A J-beta primer mix and a sample-barcoded 5' primer were used in a second PCR of about 7 to 12 cycles. TCRdb re-called the 5' RACE reads with MiXCR, one entry per CDR3 protein. Of some 890,000 distinct CDR3 sequences listed, almost 30% are singletons. Germline CDR1 and CDR2: MDHEN and SYDVKM. This CDR3 region has 13 residues. Trimming pared 4 bases from V and 7 bases from J, leaving 13 bases between. This sample was also put to use in a study of T cells of mothers and their children.

The rearrangement uses TRBV28 and TRBJ1-1; the D gene is possibly TRBD1 (5 bases). The sequence was obtained from a woman between 40 and 50 years old in good health. The sequencing sample was made of blood. The CDR3 DNA reads as TGTGCCAGCAGTTACGTCCAGGGCGGTGAAGCTTTCTTT. Translated, it gives CASSYVQGGEAFF.